This TCR beta chain was sequenced for a study of blood T cell repertoires in COVID-19. About the research overall: The United States, Italy and Spain provided the acute and convalescent COVID-19 samples. T cells, B-cell-depleted T cells, or PBMCs provided the cDNA or gDNA that served as material.

V was pared by 4 bases and J by 4 bases, with 10 bases between. The CDR3 spans 13 residues. CDR1 and CDR2 (germline): SGHDN, FVKESK. Methods used by the authors: From reference gene primer amplification, estimates of nucleated cell counts were derived. Profiling relied on immunoSEQ multiplex PCR, and the TCRdb table lists in-frame clones only, not all of them. That table is the source of V, J and clone size, and D and trimming were worked out from the DNA. The sample records 230,000 or so clones, approximately 83% being singletons. This clone came up a few times. The chain combines TRBV14 with TRBJ1-2; possible D gene TRBD1, 5 bases. The specimen was peripheral blood. The clonotype was recovered from a man aged 45-60 years with active or convalescent COVID-19. The CDR3 spells CASSPRQGYGYTF. The CDR3 nucleotides read TGTGCCAGCAGCCCCCGTCAGGGCTATGGCTACACCTTC.